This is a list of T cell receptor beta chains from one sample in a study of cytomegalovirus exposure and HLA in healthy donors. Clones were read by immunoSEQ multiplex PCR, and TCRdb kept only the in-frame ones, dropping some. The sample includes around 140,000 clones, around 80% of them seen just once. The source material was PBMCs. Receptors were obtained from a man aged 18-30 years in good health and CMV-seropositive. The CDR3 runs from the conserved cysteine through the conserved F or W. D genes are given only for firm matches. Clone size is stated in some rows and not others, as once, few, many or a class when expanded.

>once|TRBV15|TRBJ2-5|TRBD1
TGTGCCACCAGCAAACTGGGGACAGGGGGACGGGTCGGTGAGACCCAGTACTTC
CATSKLGTGGRVGETQYF
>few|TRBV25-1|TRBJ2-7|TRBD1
TGTGCCAGCACGACAGGGTCCTACGAGCAGTACTTC
CASTTGSYEQYF
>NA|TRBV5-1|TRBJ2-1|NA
TGCGCCAGCAGCTACGCCGGGACTGGGGGCTCCTACAATGAGCAGTTCTTC
CASSYAGTGGSYNEQFF
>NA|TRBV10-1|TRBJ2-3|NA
TGCGCCAGCAGTCCTACTAGAGTTGGGAGCACAGATACGCAGTATTTT
CASSPTRVGSTDTQYF
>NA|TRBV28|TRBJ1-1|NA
TGTGCCAGCAGGTACGCGACTGAAGCTTTCTTT
CASRYATEAFF
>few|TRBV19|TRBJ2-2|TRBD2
TGTGCCAGTAGGTTCGCTAGCGGGTCGAACACCGGGGAGCTGTTTTTT
CASRFASGSNTGELFF
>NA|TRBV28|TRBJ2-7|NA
TGTGCCAGCAGTTTATCGGGAAGCCCCTACGAGCAGTACTTC
CASSLSGSPYEQYF
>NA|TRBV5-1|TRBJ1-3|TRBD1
TGCGCCAGCAGCTTGGGGCAGACAGGGCCGTTCCAGAGAAACACCATATATTTT
CASSLGQTGPFQRNTIYF
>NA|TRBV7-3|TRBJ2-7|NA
TGTGCCAGCAGCCCTACTCGGGGTTCGGCCTACGAGCAGTACTTC
CASSPTRGSAYEQYF
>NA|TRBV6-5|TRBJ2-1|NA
TGTGCCAGCAGGGGACTTGGGTACAATGAGCAGTTCTTC
CASRGLGYNEQFF
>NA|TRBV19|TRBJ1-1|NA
TGTGCCAGTAGTCAATACTCCAACACTGAAGCTTTCTTT
CASSQYSNTEAFF
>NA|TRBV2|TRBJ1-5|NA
TGTGCCAGCCAGGGCAATTCGCATTATAGCAATCAGCCCCAGCATTTT
CASQGNSHYSNQPQHF
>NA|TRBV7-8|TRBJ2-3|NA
TGTGCCAGCAGCTTGGCGGAAAGGAGCACAGATACGCAGTATTTT
CASSLAERSTDTQYF
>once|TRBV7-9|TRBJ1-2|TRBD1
TGTGCCAGCAGCTTGGGGACAGCTAACTATGGCTACACCTTC
CASSLGTANYGYTF
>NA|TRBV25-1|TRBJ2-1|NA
TGTGCCAGCAGTGAGCCCCTAGGGTCCGGGGATGAGCAGTTCTTC
CASSEPLGSGDEQFF
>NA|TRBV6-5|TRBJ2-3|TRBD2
TGTGCCAGCGGACTAGCGGGAACAGATACGCAGTATTTT
CASGLAGTDTQYF
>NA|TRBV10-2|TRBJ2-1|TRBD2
TGCGCCAGCAGTGTAAGACTAGCGGGAGAAGGTGGTGAGCAGTTCTTC
CASSVRLAGEGGEQFF
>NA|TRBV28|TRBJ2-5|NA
TGTGCCAGCAGTTCCCACAGTGGCCAAGAGACCCAGTACTTC
CASSSHSGQETQYF
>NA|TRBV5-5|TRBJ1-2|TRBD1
TGTGCCAGCAGCTCAGTCCCGGGACAGGGGGAGGTCTATGGCTACACCTTC
CASSSVPGQGEVYGYTF
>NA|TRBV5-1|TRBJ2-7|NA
TGCGCCAGCAGGAAGGGGGATAGCACCTACGAGCAGTACTTC
CASRKGDSTYEQYF
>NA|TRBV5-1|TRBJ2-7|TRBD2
TGCGCCAGCAGCTTGGTCCTAGCGGGGGACGAGCAGTACTTC
CASSLVLAGDEQYF
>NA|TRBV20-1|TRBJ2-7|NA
TGCAGTGCTAGCCCCACCTACGAGCAGTACTTC
CSASPTYEQYF
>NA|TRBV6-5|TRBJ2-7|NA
TGTGCCAGCAGTCCATCCGGGACACGTTCCTACGAGCAGTACTTC
CASSPSGTRSYEQYF
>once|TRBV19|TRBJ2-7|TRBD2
TGTGCCAGCAGTATGAAGGGGACCAGCGGGAGTACCTACGAGCAGTACTTC
CASSMKGTSGSTYEQYF
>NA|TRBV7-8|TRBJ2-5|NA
TGTGCCAGCAGCTTAACAGCGGACCAAGAGACCCAGTACTTC
CASSLTADQETQYF
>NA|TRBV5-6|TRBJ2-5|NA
TGTGCCACCGGGTTTTCGGGAGAGACCCAGTACTTC
CATGFSGETQYF
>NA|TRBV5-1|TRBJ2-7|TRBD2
TGCGCCAGCAGCTTTCTAGCGGACACCTACGAGCAGTACTTC
CASSFLADTYEQYF
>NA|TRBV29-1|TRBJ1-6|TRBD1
TGCAGCGTTGGACAGGGAGATAATTCACCCCTCCACTTT
CSVGQGDNSPLHF
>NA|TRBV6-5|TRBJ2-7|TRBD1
TGTGCCAGCAGTTACTCGGCAGGGGGCGTATACGAGCAGTACTTC
CASSYSAGGVYEQYF
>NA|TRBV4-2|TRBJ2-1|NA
TGTGCCAGCAGCCCTAATACAGGACCCTACAATGAGCAGTTCTTC
CASSPNTGPYNEQFF
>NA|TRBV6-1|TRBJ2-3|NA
TGTGCCAGCAGTGAAGCGCGACTAGTTGGACTCAGGCAGTATTTT
CASSEARLVGLRQYF
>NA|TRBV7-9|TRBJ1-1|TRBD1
TGTTCCAGCAGCTTACAGGGGTCGAACACTGAAGCTTTCTTT
CSSSLQGSNTEAFF
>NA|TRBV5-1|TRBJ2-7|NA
TGCGCCAGCAGCTTGGGGGGGCAGGGGAACGAGCAGTACTTC
CASSLGGQGNEQYF
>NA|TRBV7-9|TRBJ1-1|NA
TGTGCCAGCAGCTTTAAGGTCGGGAGAAACACTGAAGCTTTCTTT
CASSFKVGRNTEAFF
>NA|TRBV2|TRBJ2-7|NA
TGTGCCAGCAGTGGCCGACACGAGCAGTACTTC
CASSGRHEQYF
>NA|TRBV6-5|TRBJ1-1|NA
TGTGCCAGCAGTTACGCGGAGTACACTGAAGCTTTCTTT
CASSYAEYTEAFF
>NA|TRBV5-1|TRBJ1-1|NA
TGCGCCAGCAGCCTGTTGGACAGTCAGAACACTGAAGCTTTCTTT
CASSLLDSQNTEAFF
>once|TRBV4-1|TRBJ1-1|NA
TGCGCCAGCAGCCAAGGGCAGGGAAGGGGTGAAGCTTTCTTT
CASSQGQGRGEAFF
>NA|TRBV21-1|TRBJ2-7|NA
TGTGTCGCATCCTCCCCCTCCGGGCCCACTCTCGATCATGCAGGGGAGTCCTACGAGCAGTACTTC
CVASSPSGPTLDHAGESYEQYF
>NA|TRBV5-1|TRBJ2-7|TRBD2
TGCGCCAGCAGGGGGGGACTAGCGGGGACCTACGAGCAGTACTTC
CASRGGLAGTYEQYF
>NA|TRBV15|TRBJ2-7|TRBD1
TGTGCCACCAGCAGAACCATTTCGACAGGGGCTTACGAGCAGTACTTC
CATSRTISTGAYEQYF
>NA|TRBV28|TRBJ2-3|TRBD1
TGTGCCAGCAGGGGACAGGGAACAGATACGCAGTATTTT
CASRGQGTDTQYF
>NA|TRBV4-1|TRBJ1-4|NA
TGCGCCAGCAGCCAGGAGGGCGGAAATAATGAAAAACTGTTTTTT
CASSQEGGNNEKLFF
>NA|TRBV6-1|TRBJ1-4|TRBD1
TGTGCCAGCAGTACAGGGGTTGAAAAACTGTTTTTT
CASSTGVEKLFF
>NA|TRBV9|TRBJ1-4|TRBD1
TGTGCCAGCAGCGTAGAGGGGGCAGACGAAAAACTGTTTTTT
CASSVEGADEKLFF
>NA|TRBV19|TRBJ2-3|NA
TGTGCCAGTAGTCCAGGGGATACGCAGTATTTT
CASSPGDTQYF
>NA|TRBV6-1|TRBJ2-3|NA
TGTGCCAGTTTGGGCCCAGGGAACACAGATACGCAGTATTTT
CASLGPGNTDTQYF
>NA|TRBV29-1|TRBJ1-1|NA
TGCAGCGGCAGGACAGTTAACACTGAAGCTTTCTTT
CSGRTVNTEAFF
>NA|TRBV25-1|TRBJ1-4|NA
TGTGCCAGCAGTGAAGCGGGGGGCGAAAAACTGTTTTTT
CASSEAGGEKLFF
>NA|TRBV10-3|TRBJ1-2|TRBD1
TGTGCCATCAGTGGGCCTCCCGGACAGGGCCACGGCTACACCTTC
CAISGPPGQGHGYTF
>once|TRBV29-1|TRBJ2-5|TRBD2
TGCAGCGTTTGGGGAGCCCGGACTAGCGGGAGTGAGACCCAGTACTTC
CSVWGARTSGSETQYF
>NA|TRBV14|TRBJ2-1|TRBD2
TGTGCCAGCAGCCCCCCGGGACTAGCGGGAGTAAATGAGCAGTTCTTC
CASSPPGLAGVNEQFF
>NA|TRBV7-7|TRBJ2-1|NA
TGTGCTAGCAGCTTAGACCTAGGGGTCAGGTACAATGAGCAGTTCTTC
CASSLDLGVRYNEQFF
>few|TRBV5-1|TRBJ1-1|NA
TGCGCCAGCAGCTTGGTGGCCCCGAACACTGAAGCTTTCTTT
CASSLVAPNTEAFF
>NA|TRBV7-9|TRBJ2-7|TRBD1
TGTGCCAGCAGCTCCCTGGGACAGGGCTACGAGCAGTACTTC
CASSSLGQGYEQYF
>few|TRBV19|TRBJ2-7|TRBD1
TGTGCCAGTAGCCGGACAGGGGACTACGAGCAGTACTTC
CASSRTGDYEQYF
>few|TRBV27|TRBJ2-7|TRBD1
TGTGCCAGCAGTTTACGGACAGGTTCGTCCTACGAGCAGTACTTC
CASSLRTGSSYEQYF
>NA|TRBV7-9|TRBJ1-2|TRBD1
TGTGCCAGCAGCTCGGAGGGGGCGAGCTATGGCTACACCTTC
CASSSEGASYGYTF
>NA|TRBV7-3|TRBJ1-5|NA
TGTGCCAGCAGCCCTACAGGGTCGGGTCAGCCCCAGCATTTT
CASSPTGSGQPQHF